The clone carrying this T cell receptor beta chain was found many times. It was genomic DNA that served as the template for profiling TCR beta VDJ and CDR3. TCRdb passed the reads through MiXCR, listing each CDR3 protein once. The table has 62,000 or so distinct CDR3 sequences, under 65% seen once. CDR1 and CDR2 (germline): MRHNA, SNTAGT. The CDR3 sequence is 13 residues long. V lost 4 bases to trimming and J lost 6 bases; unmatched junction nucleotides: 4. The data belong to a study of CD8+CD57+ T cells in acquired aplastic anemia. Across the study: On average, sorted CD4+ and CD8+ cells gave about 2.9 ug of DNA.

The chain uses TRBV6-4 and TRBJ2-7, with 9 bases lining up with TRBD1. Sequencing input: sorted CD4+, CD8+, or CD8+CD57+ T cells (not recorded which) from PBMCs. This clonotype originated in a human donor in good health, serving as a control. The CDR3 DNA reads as TGTGCCAGCAGTGCACAGGGGGCGTCCGAGCAGTACTTC. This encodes CASSAQGASEQYF.